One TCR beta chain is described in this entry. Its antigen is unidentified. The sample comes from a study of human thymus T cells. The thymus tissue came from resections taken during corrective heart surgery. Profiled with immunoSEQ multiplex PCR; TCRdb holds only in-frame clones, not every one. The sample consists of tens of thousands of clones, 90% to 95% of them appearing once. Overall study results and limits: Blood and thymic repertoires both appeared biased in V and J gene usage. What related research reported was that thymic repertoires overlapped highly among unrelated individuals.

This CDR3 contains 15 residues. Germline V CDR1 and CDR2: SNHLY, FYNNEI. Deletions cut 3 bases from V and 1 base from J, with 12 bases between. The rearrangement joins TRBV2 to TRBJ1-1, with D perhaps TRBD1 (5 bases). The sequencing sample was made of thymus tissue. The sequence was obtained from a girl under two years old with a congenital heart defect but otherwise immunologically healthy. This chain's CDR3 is CASSDEDRKNTEAFF. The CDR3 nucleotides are TGTGCCAGCAGTGACGAAGACAGAAAGAACACTGAAGCTTTCTTT.